Listed below are T cell receptor beta chains from one sample, sequenced in a study of CD8 T cells in ankylosing spondylitis. TCRdb called the 5' RACE reads again in MiXCR, with one record for every CDR3 protein. The sample yields about 500,000 distinct CDR3 sequences, roughly 12% seen once. Sequencing input: blood, either unsorted or a sorted T cell fraction (not recorded which). These receptors all stem from a male donor with ankylosing spondylitis. The CDR3 runs from the conserved cysteine through the conserved F or W. The D gene is left open where the match is weak. Clone size is not always given. Where it is, it says once, few, many or a class for expanded clones.

d_gene	v_gene	j_gene	abundance	CDR3aa	CDR3nt
NA	TRBV2	TRBJ1-5	few	CASNRQKAPIQPQHF	TGTGCCAGCAATCGACAGAAAGCTCCCATTCAGCCCCAGCATTTT
TRBD1	TRBV24-1	TRBJ1-2	few	CATSDSTDRGGYTF	TGTGCCACCAGTGATTCTACCGACAGGGGAGGTTACACCTTC
NA	TRBV28	TRBJ2-3	NA	CASRAQGASTDTQYF	TGTGCCAGCAGGGCACAGGGAGCGAGTACAGATACGCAGTATTTT
NA	TRBV12-3/TRBV12-4	TRBJ1-1	NA	CASRSRGAQNTEAFF	TGTGCCAGCAGATCCCGTGGGGCTCAGAACACTGAAGCTTTCTTT
NA	TRBV29-1	TRBJ2-1	few	CSVEEGTPSSYNEQFF	TGCAGCGTTGAAGAGGGGACTCCAAGTTCCTACAATGAGCAGTTCTTC
TRBD2	TRBV6-5	TRBJ2-3	few	CASSIRDYSSTDTQYF	TGTGCCAGCAGTATCCGGGACTACTCTAGCACAGATACGCAGTATTTT
TRBD2	TRBV9	TRBJ2-3	few	CASSARSLAGVTDTQYF	TGTGCCAGCAGCGCGAGATCACTAGCGGGAGTTACAGATACGCAGTATTTT
TRBD2	TRBV27	TRBJ2-2	NA	CASSLRPLVVAGGAGELFF	TGTGCCAGCAGTTTAAGGCCCCTCGTGGTAGCGGGAGGGGCCGGGGAGCTGTTTTTT
NA	TRBV21-1	TRBJ2-1	NA	CASTKPDSLDGQFF	TGTGCCAGCACAAAACCCGACTCGCTTGATGGACAGTTCTTC
TRBD2	TRBV19	TRBJ2-1	NA	CASSETLAGVFDEQFF	TGTGCCAGTAGTGAAACTCTAGCGGGAGTGTTCGATGAGCAGTTCTTC
TRBD1	TRBV10-3	TRBJ2-3	many	CAIAKDREADTQYF	TGTGCCATCGCGAAGGACAGGGAGGCAGATACGCAGTATTTT
NA	TRBV28	TRBJ2-5	NA	CASRPSTDAAGETQYF	TGTGCCAGCAGGCCATCAACTGATGCCGCAGGGGAGACCCAGTACTTC
TRBD1	TRBV15	TRBJ2-1	few	CATSRDRGLNEQFF	TGTGCCACCAGCAGGGACAGGGGGCTTAATGAGCAGTTCTTC
NA	TRBV12-3/TRBV12-4	TRBJ2-3	many	CASGEDTQYF	TGTGCCAGCGGTGAAGATACGCAGTATTTT
NA	TRBV5-1	TRBJ1-1	many	CASSSNIRGNTEAFF	TGCGCCAGCAGTTCCAATATTCGGGGGAACACTGAAGCTTTCTTT
NA	TRBV6-5	TRBJ2-5	NA	CASSYPPSGSETQYF	TGTGCCAGCAGTTACCCTCCCTCCGGGTCAGAGACCCAGTACTTC
NA	TRBV24-1	TRBJ2-5	NA	CATSGRRGDQETQYF	TGTGCCACCAGTGGGAGGAGGGGGGACCAAGAGACCCAGTACTTC
TRBD2	TRBV24-1	TRBJ2-1	NA	CATSEQGAGGMTYNEQFF	TGTGCCACCAGCGAGCAAGGAGCGGGAGGTATGACCTACAATGAGCAGTTCTTC
TRBD1	TRBV24-1	TRBJ2-2	many	CATSGTGGTGELFF	TGTGCCACCTCCGGGACAGGAGGCACCGGGGAGCTGTTTTTT
NA	TRBV7-2	TRBJ2-1	few	CASSSGFSSYNEQFF	TGTGCCAGCAGCTCCGGGTTCAGCTCCTACAATGAGCAGTTCTTC
NA	TRBV15	TRBJ2-2	few	CATSLRPFDGDMNTGELFF	TGTGCCACCAGCCTACGACCATTTGACGGTGATATGAACACCGGGGAGCTGTTTTTT
NA	TRBV11-2	TRBJ1-4	few	CASTTRTGSANEKLFF	TGTGCCAGCACCACTAGAACTGGGTCGGCTAATGAAAAACTGTTTTTT
NA	TRBV10-3	TRBJ1-1	few	CAISKENTEAFF	TGTGCCATCAGTAAAGAGAACACTGAAGCTTTCTTT
NA	TRBV10-2	TRBJ1-1	NA	CASSEAGMDTEAFF	TGCGCCAGCAGTGAGGCAGGGATGGACACTGAAGCTTTCTTT
NA	TRBV15	TRBJ1-2	few	CATSRDITTYGYTF	TGTGCCACCAGCAGGGACATTACTACTTATGGCTACACCTTC
NA	TRBV24-1	TRBJ2-7	many	CATSDSGTGAREQYF	TGTGCCACCAGTGACTCCGGGACGGGGGCTAGGGAGCAGTACTTC
NA	TRBV3-1	TRBJ1-4	NA	CASSQDTGGEKLFF	TGTGCCAGCAGCCAAGACACTGGAGGGGAAAAACTGTTTTTT
NA	TRBV2	TRBJ1-2	few	CASSEALLQGDDGYTF	TGTGCCAGCAGTGAAGCGCTCCTACAGGGTGATGACGGCTACACCTTC
NA	TRBV29-1	TRBJ2-7	many	CSVTTYEQYF	TGCAGCGTGACCACCTACGAGCAGTACTTC
TRBD2	TRBV12-3/TRBV12-4	TRBJ2-7	few	CASSLVLSASGRIYEQYF	TGTGCCAGCAGTTTAGTTCTCTCTGCTAGCGGGAGGATTTACGAGCAGTACTTC
TRBD2	TRBV12-3/TRBV12-4	TRBJ2-5	few	CASSSSGKFEETQYF	TGTGCCAGCAGTTCTAGCGGGAAATTTGAGGAGACCCAGTACTTC
TRBD2	TRBV7-2	TRBJ2-3	many	CASSPLAGGPTDTQYF	TGTGCCAGCAGCCCTCTGGCGGGAGGGCCCACAGATACGCAGTATTTT
TRBD2	TRBV4-1	TRBJ2-1	NA	CASSQGLGVTSGAYNEQFF	TGCGCCAGCAGCCAAGGCCTTGGGGTCACTAGCGGGGCCTACAATGAGCAGTTCTTC
TRBD2	TRBV3-1	TRBJ2-7	NA	CASTQRGSGRSYEQYF	TGTGCCAGCACCCAAAGAGGGAGCGGGAGGTCCTACGAGCAGTACTTC
TRBD2	TRBV7-9	TRBJ2-3	NA	CASSGGLAGVADTQYF	TGTGCCAGCAGCGGGGGACTAGCGGGAGTGGCAGATACGCAGTATTTT
TRBD2	TRBV5-1	TRBJ2-1	many	CASSLYSIAGSNEQFF	TGCGCCAGCAGCTTGTATTCGATAGCGGGCAGCAATGAGCAGTTCTTC
TRBD2	TRBV7-8	TRBJ2-7	NA	CASSAGLAVRGGEQYF	TGTGCCAGCAGCGCCGGACTAGCAGTAAGAGGGGGGGAGCAGTACTTC
NA	TRBV7-9	TRBJ1-2	many	CASSLSVGYHGYTF	TGTGCCAGCAGCTTATCGGTGGGGTACCATGGCTACACCTTC
NA	TRBV7-9	TRBJ2-3	many	CASSLVLGVTDTQYF	TGTGCCAGCAGCTTAGTACTGGGGGTAACAGATACGCAGTATTTT
NA	TRBV11-2	TRBJ2-1	NA	CASSLSSNNEQFF	TGTGCCAGCAGCTTAAGCAGCAACAATGAGCAGTTCTTC
NA	TRBV15	TRBJ2-1	few	CATSRDIAAMDEQFF	TGTGCCACCAGCAGAGATATAGCAGCGATGGATGAGCAGTTCTTC
NA	TRBV5-1	TRBJ1-1	few	CASSIADPAEAFF	TGCGCCAGCAGCATAGCGGACCCGGCTGAAGCTTTCTTT
TRBD2	TRBV10-1	TRBJ2-3	few	CASSPRTSGQTDTQYF	TGCGCCAGCAGTCCCCGGACTAGCGGGCAGACAGATACGCAGTATTTT
TRBD1	TRBV7-9	TRBJ2-6	few	CASSLSSPDRQGIGANVLTF	TGTGCCAGCAGCTTATCAAGTCCGGACCGACAGGGGATTGGGGCCAACGTCCTGACTTTC
TRBD2	TRBV5-1	TRBJ2-5	few	CASSPGGASEYF	TGCGCCAGCAGCCCGGGGGGGGCGAGCGAGTACTTC
NA	TRBV6-5	TRBJ2-1	few	CASSYSGPDNEQFF	TGTGCCAGCAGTTACTCGGGGCCCGACAATGAGCAGTTCTTC
TRBD1	TRBV6-1	TRBJ2-5	few	CASKLRGRLPQETQYF	TGTGCCAGCAAACTCAGGGGGCGCCTCCCGCAAGAGACCCAGTACTTC
NA	TRBV24-1	TRBJ2-2	few	CATSDYSNTGELFF	TGTGCCACCAGCGACTATTCGAACACCGGGGAGCTGTTTTTT
NA	TRBV5-5	TRBJ1-1	few	CASNLRGTVNTEAFF	TGTGCCAGCAACTTACGGGGGACGGTGAACACTGAAGCTTTCTTT
NA	TRBV6-5	TRBJ1-2	NA	CAIYGHYGYTF	TGTGCCATCTACGGCCACTATGGCTACACCTTC
NA	TRBV20-1	TRBJ1-2	few	CTLGGLLGRGYTF	TGCACGCTGGGAGGACTCCTGGGTAGGGGCTACACCTTC
NA	TRBV5-1	TRBJ2-5	NA	CASSRDSFGRETQYF	TGCGCCAGCAGCCGAGACAGCTTTGGGAGAGAGACCCAGTACTTC
NA	TRBV12-3/TRBV12-4	TRBJ2-3	NA	CASSSFGGPDTQYF	TGTGCCAGCAGTTCCTTTGGGGGCCCCGATACGCAGTATTTT
NA	TRBV7-6	TRBJ2-7	many	CASSLARTSEQYF	TGTGCCAGCAGCTTAGCGCGTACGTCCGAGCAGTACTTC
TRBD2	TRBV12-3/TRBV12-4	TRBJ2-7	many	CASTDVSGSQGEQYF	TGTGCCAGCACCGACGTTAGCGGGTCCCAGGGAGAGCAGTACTTC